This record concerns one T cell receptor beta chain sequence. What it binds is unknown. The data belong to a study of vaccination and CD4 T cells after COVID-19. Study information: Convalescent donors were composed of six males and four females, of whom two were Hispanic. Study findings and constraints: The median SARS-CoV-2-reactive clonotype number increased from around 19 to 38, without statistical significance.

The treatment is: approximately nine-day PBMC culture with coronavirus spike peptide pools or control peptides (ViraFEST assay). Unexposed donor CD4+ T cells predated the COVID-19 pandemic, collected 2011-2018. Via ViraFEST, peptide pools expanded antigen-specific T cells before TCR sequencing. CD4+ T cells from unexposed donors were probed, cells permitting, with SARS-CoV-2 S/N and four cold-coronavirus spikes. Cultured CD4+ T cell DNA was sequenced using the Oncomine TCR Beta short-read assay. Scientists extracted genomic DNA from CD4+ T cells grown in culture. From the PCR reads, TCRdb called clonotypes with MiXCR, one entry per CDR3 protein. The sample gives roughly 9,100 distinct CDR3 sequences, under 50% of which show up once; 9.5% to 15% is in the top ten. V shed 1 base and J shed 1 base, with 14 bases lying between them. The CDR3 spans 17 residues. The germline V gene has CDR1 MDHEN and CDR2 SYDVKM.

The receptor's source is a human donor in good health. This chain links TRBV28 with TRBJ1-5; no definite D call. The sequenced material came from CD4+ T cells from blood, cultured in vitro. CDR3 amino acids: CASSLFVPTTSNQPQHF. CDR3 nucleotide sequence: TGTGCCAGCAGTTTATTTGTTCCAACCACAAGCAATCAGCCCCAGCATTTT.